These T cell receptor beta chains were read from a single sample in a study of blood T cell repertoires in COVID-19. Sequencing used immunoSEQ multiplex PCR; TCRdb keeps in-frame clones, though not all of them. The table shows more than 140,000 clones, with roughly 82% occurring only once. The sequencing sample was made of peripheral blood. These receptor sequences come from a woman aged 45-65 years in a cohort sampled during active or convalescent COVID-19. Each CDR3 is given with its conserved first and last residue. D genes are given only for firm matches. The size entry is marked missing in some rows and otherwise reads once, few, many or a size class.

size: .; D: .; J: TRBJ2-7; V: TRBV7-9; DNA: TGTGCCAGCAGCGCGGGACCGTCGAGCTCCTACGAGCAGTACTTC; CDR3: CASSAGPSSSYEQYF
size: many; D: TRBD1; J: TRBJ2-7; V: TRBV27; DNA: TGTGCCAGCAGTTTACGGGACAGGGGTTACGAGCAGTACTTC; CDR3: CASSLRDRGYEQYF
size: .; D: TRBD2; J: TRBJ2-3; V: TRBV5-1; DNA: TGCGCCAGCAGCTTGTCGTGGCGGGGGGTTTCCACAGATACGCAGTATTTT; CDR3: CASSLSWRGVSTDTQYF
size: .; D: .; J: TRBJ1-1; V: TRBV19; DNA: TGTGCCAGTAGTATTGAGGGTGCCGCTGAAGCTTTCTTT; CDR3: CASSIEGAAEAFF
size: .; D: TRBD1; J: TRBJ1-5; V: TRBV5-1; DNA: TGCGCCAGAAGGACAGGGGGCAATCAGCCCCAGCATTTT; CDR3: CARRTGGNQPQHF
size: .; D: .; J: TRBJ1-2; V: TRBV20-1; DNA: TGCAGTGCTAGTGAACGGGTAAACACCTATGGCTACACCTTC; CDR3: CSASERVNTYGYTF
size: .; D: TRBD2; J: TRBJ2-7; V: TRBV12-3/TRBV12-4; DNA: TGTGCCAGCAGTTTGTGGGGAGGGGAGAAACAGTACTTC; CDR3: CASSLWGGEKQYF
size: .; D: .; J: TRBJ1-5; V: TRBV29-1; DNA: TGCAGCGTTGGAGCGGATCCCGGTCAGCCCCAGCATTTT; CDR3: CSVGADPGQPQHF
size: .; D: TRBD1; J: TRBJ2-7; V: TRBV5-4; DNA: TGTGCCAGCAGCCTAAACAGGGGGGACTACGAGCAGTACTTC; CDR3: CASSLNRGDYEQYF
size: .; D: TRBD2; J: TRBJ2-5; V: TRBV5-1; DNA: TGCGCCAGCAGCTTGGGCGGGGGACAAGAGACCCAGTACTTC; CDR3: CASSLGGGQETQYF
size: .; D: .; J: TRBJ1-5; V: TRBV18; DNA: TGTGCCAGCTCAGTCTCGGGGGACGGATATAGCAATCAGCCCCAGCATTTT; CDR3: CASSVSGDGYSNQPQHF
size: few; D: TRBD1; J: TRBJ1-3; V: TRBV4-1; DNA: TGCGCCAGCAGCCGGAACAGGGGGATGAGTGGAAACACCATATATTTT; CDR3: CASSRNRGMSGNTIYF
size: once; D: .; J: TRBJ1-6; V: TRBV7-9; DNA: TGTGCCAGCAGCTTAGTAACAGGGCTTTCACCCCTCCACTTT; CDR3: CASSLVTGLSPLHF
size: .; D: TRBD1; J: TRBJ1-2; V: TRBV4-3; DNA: TGCGCCAGCAGCCAAGAGGCTGGGGCAGCTACAGGGGGTGGCTACACCTTC; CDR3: CASSQEAGAATGGGYTF
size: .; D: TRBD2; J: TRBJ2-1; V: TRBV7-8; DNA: TGTGCCAGCACCCTTGGCGGGGGGGCAATCAATGAGCAGTTCTTC; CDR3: CASTLGGGAINEQFF
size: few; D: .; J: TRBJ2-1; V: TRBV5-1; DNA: TGCGCCAGCAGCTTGGCCTTGGCGGGCAGCAATGAGCAGTTCTTC; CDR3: CASSLALAGSNEQFF
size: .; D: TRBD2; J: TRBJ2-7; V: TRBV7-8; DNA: TGTGCCAGCAGCTTAGTTGCGGGACTAGCGGTCGGCTACGAGCAGTACTTC; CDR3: CASSLVAGLAVGYEQYF
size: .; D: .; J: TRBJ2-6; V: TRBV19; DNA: TGTGCCAGTAGTATTTCGCACGGGTCTGGGGCCAACGTCCTGACTTTC; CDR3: CASSISHGSGANVLTF
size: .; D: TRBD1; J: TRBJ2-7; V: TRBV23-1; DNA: TGCGCCAGCAGTCAATCCCCGTTGGACAGGGGACCCTACGAGCAGTACTTC; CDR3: CASSQSPLDRGPYEQYF
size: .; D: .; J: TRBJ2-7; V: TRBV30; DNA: TGTGCCTGGAGTGTACTCTACGAGCAGTACTTC; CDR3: CAWSVLYEQYF
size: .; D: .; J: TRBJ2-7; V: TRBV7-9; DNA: TGTGCCAGCAGTGACGGTCCAGGGTCTATCTACGAGCAGTACTTC; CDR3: CASSDGPGSIYEQYF
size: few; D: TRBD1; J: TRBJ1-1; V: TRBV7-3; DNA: TGTGCCTCTAGGGGGCCAGGGGACACTGAAGCTTTCTTT; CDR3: CASRGPGDTEAFF
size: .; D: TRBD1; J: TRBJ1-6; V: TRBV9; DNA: TGTGCCAGCAGCAAGATGGGACAGCGGAATTCACCCCTCCACTTT; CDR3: CASSKMGQRNSPLHF
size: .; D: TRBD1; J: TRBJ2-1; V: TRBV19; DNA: TGTGCCAGCGCTGGGACAGGGAGTCAGGGTGAGCAGTTCTTC; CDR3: CASAGTGSQGEQFF
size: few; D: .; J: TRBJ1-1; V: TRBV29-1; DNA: TGCAGCGTTGAAACTTATATGAACACTGAAGCTTTCTTT; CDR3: CSVETYMNTEAFF
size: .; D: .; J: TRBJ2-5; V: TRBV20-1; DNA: TGCAGTGCTAGCGTCGGGGAGACCCAGTACTTC; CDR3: CSASVGETQYF
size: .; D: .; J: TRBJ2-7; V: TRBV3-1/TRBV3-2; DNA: TGTGCCAGCAGCCAAGTCCTAACGAGGGGGGGTCTCAACGAGCAGTACTTC; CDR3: CASSQVLTRGGLNEQYF
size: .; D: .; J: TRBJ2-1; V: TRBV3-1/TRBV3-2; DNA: TGTGCCAGCAGCCAAGATTGGCGGGCTTCTCAGTTCTTC; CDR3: CASSQDWRASQFF
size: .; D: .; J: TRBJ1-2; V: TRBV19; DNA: TGTGCCAGTAGTATTTATTCGGTTAACTATGGCTACACCTTC; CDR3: CASSIYSVNYGYTF
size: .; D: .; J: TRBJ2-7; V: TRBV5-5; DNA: TGTGCCAGCAGCTCACAGACAGGGACTCGGCTCTACGAGCAGTACTTC; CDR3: CASSSQTGTRLYEQYF
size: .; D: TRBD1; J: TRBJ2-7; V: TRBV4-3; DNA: TGCGCCAGCAGCCAAGTGGGGGACAGGGCGGGGGAGCAGTACTTC; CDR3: CASSQVGDRAGEQYF
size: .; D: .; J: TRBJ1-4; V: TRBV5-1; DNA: TGCGCCAGCAGCACCCGGGACTATGGTGAAAAACTGTTTTTT; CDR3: CASSTRDYGEKLFF
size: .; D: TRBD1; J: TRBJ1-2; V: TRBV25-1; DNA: TGTGCCAGCAGTGACGGACAGGCTCGCGGGGGCTACACCTTC; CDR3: CASSDGQARGGYTF
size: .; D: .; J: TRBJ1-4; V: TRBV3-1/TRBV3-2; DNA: TGTGCCAGCAGCCAAGATCAGGGGACGGCTAATGAAAAACTGTTTTTT; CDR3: CASSQDQGTANEKLFF
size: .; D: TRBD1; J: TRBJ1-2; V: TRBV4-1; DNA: TGCGCCAGCAGCCAAGTCCCACCTCTCGTGACAGGGGTACTTTTCGGCTACACCTTC; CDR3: CASSQVPPLVTGVLFGYTF
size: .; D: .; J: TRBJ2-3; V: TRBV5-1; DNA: TGCGCCAGCACTAGCACAGATACGCAGTATTTT; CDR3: CASTSTDTQYF
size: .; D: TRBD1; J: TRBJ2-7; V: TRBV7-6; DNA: TGTGCCAGCAGCGCCGCCGGGACAGGGGTCGAGCAGTACTTC; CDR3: CASSAAGTGVEQYF
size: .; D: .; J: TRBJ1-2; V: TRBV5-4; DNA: TGTGCCAGCAGCTACGACAGGACCTATGGCTACACCTTC; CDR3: CASSYDRTYGYTF